These 15 T cell receptor beta chains originate from one sample sequenced in a study of OX40 agonist ivuxolimab in advanced cancers. Sequencing used immunoSEQ multiplex PCR; TCRdb keeps in-frame clones, though not all of them. The sample includes about 13,000 clones, about 73% of them seen just once. The sequenced sample was CD4+ or CD8+ T cells sorted from blood, obtained in a trial of the OX40 agonist ivuxolimab. The receptors come from an adult with an advanced solid tumor such as melanoma, head and neck, liver or kidney cancer.

This chain joins TRBV9 and TRBJ2-5; perhaps TRBD2 as D (5 bases). V dropped 4 bases and J dropped 2 bases, with 12 bases sitting between them. The germline CDR1 and CDR2 sequences are SGDLS and YYNGEE. This CDR3 contains 14 residues. The CDR3 is CASSPADGQETQYF. The CDR3 nucleotides are TGTGCCAGCAGCCCAGCGGACGGACAAGAGACCCAGTACTTC.

The chain carries TRBV4-1 and TRBJ2-7; either TRBD1 or TRBD2 may fit D (5 bases each). The germline CDR1 and CDR2 sequences are MGHRA and YSYEKL. The CDR3 consists of 18 residues. V was pared by 2 bases and J by 0 bases, with 20 bases between. In DNA, the CDR3 is TGCGCCAGCAGCCAAACCACAACCGGGACGGAGAGCTCCTACGAGCAGTACTTC. Its translation is CASSQTTTGTESSYEQYF.

The V call is TRBV4-1, the J call TRBJ2-1; 7 bases map to TRBD1. V was pared by 4 bases and J by 9 bases, with 3 bases of the junction left unmatched. The CDR3 contains 12 residues. Germline assignment: CDR1 MGHRA and CDR2 YSYEKL. The CDR3: CASSRRQGEQFF. The CDR3 coding sequence is TGCGCCAGCAGCCGAAGACAGGGTGAGCAGTTCTTC.

The CDR3 DNA sequence: TGCGCCAGCAGCTTGGCTCGGAACACTGAAGCTTTCTTT. Encoded protein: CASSLARNTEAFF. The chain links TRBV5-1 to TRBJ1-1; D unclear. Trimming took 0 bases from V and 1 from J, leaving 4 bases between them. CDR1 SGHRS and CDR2 YFSETQ come from the germline V gene. The CDR3 totals 13 residues.

V usage is TRBV5-6 and J usage is TRBJ2-5, with TRBD1 identical over 11 bases. The DNA end is more similar to TRBJ2-7, so the J call may be wrong. The CDR3 length is 14 residues. Germline CDR1 is SGHDT and CDR2 is YYEEEE. CDR3: CASSLGTGGNEQYF. As DNA, the CDR3 is TGTGCCAGCAGCTTAGGGACAGGGGGTAACGAGCAGTACTTC.

V gene TRBV5-6 combines with J gene TRBJ2-3; TRBD2 aligns across 8 bases. J was trimmed by 6 bases and V by 0 bases; bases with no gene match: 3. The germline V gene has CDR1 SGHDT and CDR2 YYEEEE. The CDR3 loop spans 14 amino acids. Here the CDR3 reads CASSLGLATDTQYF. Here the CDR3 DNA reads TGTGCCAGCAGCTTGGGACTAGCGACGGATACGCAGTATTTT.

This clone was observed a handful of times. The chain combines TRBV9 with TRBJ1-3; D is unclear. Trimming took 0 bases from V and 4 from J, leaving 11 bases between them. Germline assignment: CDR1 SGDLS and CDR2 YYNGEE. The CDR3 contains 15 residues. For the CDR3, the DNA is TGTGCCAGCAGCGTAGAGTCGGGGAACGGAAACACCATATATTTT. It is translated as CASSVESGNGNTIYF.

The V call is TRBV28, the J call TRBJ1-5; 12 bases align to TRBD1. From germline, CDR1 is MDHEN and CDR2 SYDVKM. The CDR3 is 16 amino acids. Unmatched junction bases numbered 11, after V lost 5 bases and J lost 9 bases. This CDR3 is CASSSTPGQGASPQHF. As DNA, the CDR3 is TGTGCCAGCAGTAGCACCCCGGGACAGGGGGCCTCGCCCCAGCATTTT.

The chain uses TRBV7-3 and TRBJ2-1; 7 bases are a match to TRBD1. The trim removed 6 bases at V and 3 bases at J, leaving 2 bases unmatched. The CDR3 sequence is 13 residues long. The V gene's germline CDR1 is SGHTA and CDR2 FQGTGA. CDR3 coding DNA: TGTGCCAGCAGGGGACAGCTCTACAATGAGCAGTTCTTC. Amino acid sequence: CASRGQLYNEQFF.

This rearrangement joins TRBV7-9 to TRBJ2-7; D is ambiguous. V lost 3 bases and J lost 9, with 9 bases in between. The CDR3 is 11 amino acids. Germline V gene data show CDR1 as SEHNR and CDR2 as FQNEAQ (reference sequence). Here the CDR3 DNA reads TGTGCCAGCAGCTTCGGTCCTGGGCAGTACTTC. Translating it yields CASSFGPGQYF.

The chain carries TRBV30 and TRBJ2-1, with no clear D. Per germline, CDR1 GTSNPN and CDR2 SVGIG (reference sequence). V lost 0 bases and J lost 6, with 6 bases in between. The length of the CDR3 is 12 residues. The chain's CDR3 is CAWSVASNEQFF. For the CDR3, the DNA is TGTGCCTGGAGTGTGGCATCCAATGAGCAGTTCTTC.

This chain links TRBV6-1 with TRBJ1-3; no clear D. Trimming took 2 bases from V and 4 from J, leaving 15 bases between them. Germline V gene lookup returns CDR1 MNHNS and CDR2 SASEGT. This CDR3 is 16 amino acids long. The CDR3 region has the DNA TGTGCCAGCAGTGAAAATCTCTGGGGTCTGGGAAACACCATATATTTT. Translating it yields CASSENLWGLGNTIYF.

The gene calls are TRBV11-2 and TRBJ1-5; the D gene is possibly TRBD1 (6 bases). Trimming took off 3 bases at V and 7 bases at J, with 10 bases between the two ends. Germline V CDR1 and CDR2: SGHAT, FQNNGV. This CDR3 contains 13 residues. DNA of the CDR3: TGTGCCAGCAGCTTGGGGGGCGAGCAGCCCCAGCATTTT. The encoded protein is CASSLGGEQPQHF.

The chain recombines TRBV2 with TRBJ2-5, with D possibly being TRBD1 (6 bases). Germline loops: CDR1 SNHLY, CDR2 FYNNEI. CDR3 length: 12 residues. V was clipped by 6 bases and J by 6 bases, with 11 bases between them. The CDR3 loop is CASRHREQTQYF. CDR3 bases: TGTGCCAGCAGGCACAGGGAACAGACCCAGTACTTC.

V gene TRBV5-4 combines with J gene TRBJ2-1; the D gene is possibly TRBD2 (6 bases). The germline V and J ends were trimmed by 4 bases and 8 bases, with 13 bases remaining between them. Germline loops: CDR1 SGHNT, CDR2 YYREEE (reference sequence). This CDR3 has 13 residues. CDR3 nucleotides: TGTGCCAGCAGCCGACTAGGGCGGGATGAGCAGTTCTTC. Protein product: CASSRLGRDEQFF. The entire variable domain, with the rest obtained from reference TRBV5-4 and TRBJ2-1, is as follows: ETGVTQSPTHLIKTRGQQVTLRCSSQSGHNTVSWYQQALGQGPQFIFQYYREEENGRGNFPPRFSGLQFPNYSSELNVNALELDDSALYLCASSRLGRDEQFFGPGTRLTVL.